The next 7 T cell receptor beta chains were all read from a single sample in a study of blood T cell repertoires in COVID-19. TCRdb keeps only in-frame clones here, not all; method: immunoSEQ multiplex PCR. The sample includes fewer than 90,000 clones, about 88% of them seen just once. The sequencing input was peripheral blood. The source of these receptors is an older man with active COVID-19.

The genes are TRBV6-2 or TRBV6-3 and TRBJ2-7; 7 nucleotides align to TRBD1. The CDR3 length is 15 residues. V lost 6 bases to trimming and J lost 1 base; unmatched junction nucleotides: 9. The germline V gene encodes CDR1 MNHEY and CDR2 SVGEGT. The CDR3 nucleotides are TGTGCCAGCAGCCTTCCACCGGGACAGTCCTACGAGCAGTACTTC. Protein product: CASSLPPGQSYEQYF.

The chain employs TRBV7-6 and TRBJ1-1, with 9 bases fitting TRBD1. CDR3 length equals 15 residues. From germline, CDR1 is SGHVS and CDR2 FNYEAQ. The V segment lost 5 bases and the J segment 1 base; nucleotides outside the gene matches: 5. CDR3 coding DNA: TGTGCCAGCAGCCCTTGGACAGGGGAGAACACTGAAGCTTTCTTT. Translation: CASSPWTGENTEAFF.

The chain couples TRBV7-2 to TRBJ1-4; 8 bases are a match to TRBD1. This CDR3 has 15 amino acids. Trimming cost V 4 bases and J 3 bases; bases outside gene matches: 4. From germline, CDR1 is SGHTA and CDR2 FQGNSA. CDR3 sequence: CASSWTGKSNEKLFF. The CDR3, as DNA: TGTGCCAGCAGCTGGACAGGGAAGTCTAATGAAAAACTGTTTTTT.

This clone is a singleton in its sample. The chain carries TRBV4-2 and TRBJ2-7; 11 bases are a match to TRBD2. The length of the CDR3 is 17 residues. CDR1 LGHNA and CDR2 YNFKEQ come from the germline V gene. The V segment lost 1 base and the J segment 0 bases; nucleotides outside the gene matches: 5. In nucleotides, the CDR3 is TGTGCCAGCAGCCAAGTGTTAGCGGGAGGGAGCTCCTACGAGCAGTACTTC. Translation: CASSQVLAGGSSYEQYF.

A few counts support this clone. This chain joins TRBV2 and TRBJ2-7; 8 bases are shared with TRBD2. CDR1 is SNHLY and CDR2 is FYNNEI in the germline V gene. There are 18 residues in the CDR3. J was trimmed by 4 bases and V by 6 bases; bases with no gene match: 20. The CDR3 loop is CASRAPKLSGSVAYEQYF. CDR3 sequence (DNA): TGTGCCAGCAGAGCCCCCAAACTAAGCGGGAGCGTGGCGTACGAGCAGTACTTC.

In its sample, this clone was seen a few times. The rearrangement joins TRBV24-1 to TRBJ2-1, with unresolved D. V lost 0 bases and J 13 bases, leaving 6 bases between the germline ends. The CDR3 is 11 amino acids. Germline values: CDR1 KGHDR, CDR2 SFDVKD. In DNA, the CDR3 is TGTGCCACCAGTGATTTGCAGAAACAGTTCTTC. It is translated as CATSDLQKQFF.

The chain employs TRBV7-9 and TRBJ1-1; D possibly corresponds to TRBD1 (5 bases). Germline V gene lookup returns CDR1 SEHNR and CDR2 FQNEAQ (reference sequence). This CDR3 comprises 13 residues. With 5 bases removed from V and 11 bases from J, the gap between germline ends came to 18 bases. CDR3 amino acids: CASSRDGPAGAFF. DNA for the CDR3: TGTGCCAGCAGCCGGGACGGGCCCGCGGGGGCTTTCTTT.